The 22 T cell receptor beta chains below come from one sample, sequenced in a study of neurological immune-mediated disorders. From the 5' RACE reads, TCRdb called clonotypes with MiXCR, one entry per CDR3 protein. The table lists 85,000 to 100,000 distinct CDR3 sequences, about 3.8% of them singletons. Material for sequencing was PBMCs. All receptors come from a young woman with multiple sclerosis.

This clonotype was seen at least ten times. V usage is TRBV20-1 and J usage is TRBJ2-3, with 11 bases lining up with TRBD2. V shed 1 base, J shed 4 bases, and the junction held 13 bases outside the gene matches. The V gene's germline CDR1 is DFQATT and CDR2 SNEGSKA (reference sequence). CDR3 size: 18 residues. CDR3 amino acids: CSARGGSGRALPSDTQYF. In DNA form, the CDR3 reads TGCAGTGCTAGAGGAGGTAGCGGGAGGGCCTTACCGTCAGATACGCAGTATTTT.

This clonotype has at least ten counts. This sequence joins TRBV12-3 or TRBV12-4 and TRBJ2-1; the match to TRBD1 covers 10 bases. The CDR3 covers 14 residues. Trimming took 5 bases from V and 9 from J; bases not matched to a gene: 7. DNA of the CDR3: TGTGCCAGCAGTCAGGGACAGGGGCGGCGTGAGCAGTTCTTC. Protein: CASSQGQGRREQFF.

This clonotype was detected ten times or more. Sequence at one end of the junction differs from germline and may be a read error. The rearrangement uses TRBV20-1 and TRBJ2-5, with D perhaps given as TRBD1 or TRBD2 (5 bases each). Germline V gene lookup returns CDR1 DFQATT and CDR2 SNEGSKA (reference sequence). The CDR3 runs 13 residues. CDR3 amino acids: CSARPEIPGPTHF. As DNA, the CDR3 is TGCAGTGCTAGACCAGAAATTCCGGGACCGACCCACTTC.

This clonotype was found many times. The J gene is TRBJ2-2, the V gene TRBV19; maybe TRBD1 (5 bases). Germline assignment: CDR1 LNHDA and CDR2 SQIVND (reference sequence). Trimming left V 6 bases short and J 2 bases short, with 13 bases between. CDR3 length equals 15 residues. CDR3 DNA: TGTGCCAGTAGAATGCAGGGAATCAACACCGGGGAGCTGTTTTTT. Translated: CASRMQGINTGELFF. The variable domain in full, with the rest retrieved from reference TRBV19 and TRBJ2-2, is DGGITQSPKYLFRKEGQNVTLSCEQNLNHDAMYWYRQDPGQGLRLIYYSQIVNDFQKGDIAEGYSVSREKKESFPLTVTSAQKNPTAFYLCASRMQGINTGELFFGEGSRLTVL.

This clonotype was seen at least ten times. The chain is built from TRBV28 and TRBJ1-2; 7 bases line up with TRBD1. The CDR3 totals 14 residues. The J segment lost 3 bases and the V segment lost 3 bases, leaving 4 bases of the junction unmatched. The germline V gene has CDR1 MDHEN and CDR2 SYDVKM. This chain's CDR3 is CASSFRGAYYGYTF. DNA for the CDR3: TGTGCCAGCAGTTTCAGGGGGGCCTACTATGGCTACACCTTC.

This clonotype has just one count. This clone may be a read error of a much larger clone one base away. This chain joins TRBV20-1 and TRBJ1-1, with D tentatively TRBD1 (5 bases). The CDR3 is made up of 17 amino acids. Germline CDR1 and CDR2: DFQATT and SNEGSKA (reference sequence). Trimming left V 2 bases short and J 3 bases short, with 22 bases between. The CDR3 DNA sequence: TGCAGTGCTAGATCCCCGGGTAGCGGAGGGGTTTACACTGAAGCTTTCTTT. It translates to CSARSPGSGGVYTEAFF.

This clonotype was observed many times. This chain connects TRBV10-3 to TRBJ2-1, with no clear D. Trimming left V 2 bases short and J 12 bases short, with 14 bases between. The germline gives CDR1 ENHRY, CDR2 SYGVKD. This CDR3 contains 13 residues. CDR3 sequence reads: CAISEPVDKGQFF. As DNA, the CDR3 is TGTGCCATCAGTGAGCCCGTAGATAAGGGGCAGTTCTTC.

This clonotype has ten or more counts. The CDR3 sequence is CASSLATGHNQPQHF. The CDR3 DNA reads as TGTGCCAGCAGCTTAGCCACAGGCCACAATCAGCCCCAGCATTTT. This chain joins TRBV7-2 and TRBJ1-5; a possible D gene is TRBD1 (5 bases). The V gene lost 0 bases and the J gene lost 3 bases, with 9 bases spanning the gap. This CDR3 region has 15 residues. CDR1 and CDR2 (germline): SGHTA, FQGNSA.

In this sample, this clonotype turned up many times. The CDR3 nucleotides read TGTGCCAGCAGCTTAGGGACCAGAATCGGAAACATTCAGTACTTC. This gives the protein CASSLGTRIGNIQYF. V usage is TRBV7-2 and J usage is TRBJ2-4; D is unclear. Germline CDR1 is SGHTA and CDR2 is FQGNSA. V was cut by 1 base and J by 6 bases, with 13 bases left in between. This CDR3 has 15 amino acids.

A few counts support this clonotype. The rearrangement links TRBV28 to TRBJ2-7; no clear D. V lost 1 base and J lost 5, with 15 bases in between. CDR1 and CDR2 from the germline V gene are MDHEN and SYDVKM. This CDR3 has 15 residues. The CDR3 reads CASSLSPLEGHEQYF. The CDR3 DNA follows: TGTGCCAGCAGTTTATCCCCCCTAGAAGGTCACGAGCAGTACTTC. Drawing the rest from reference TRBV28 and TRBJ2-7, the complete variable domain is DVKVTQSSRYLVKRTGEKVFLECVQDMDHENMFWYRQDPGLGLRLIYFSYDVKMKEKGDIPEGYSVSREKKERFSLILESASTNQTSMYLCASSLSPLEGHEQYFGPGTRLTVT.

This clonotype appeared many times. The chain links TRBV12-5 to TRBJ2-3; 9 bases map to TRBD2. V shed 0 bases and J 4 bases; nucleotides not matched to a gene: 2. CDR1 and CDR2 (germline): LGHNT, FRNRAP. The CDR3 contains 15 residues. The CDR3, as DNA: TGTGCTAGTGGTTTGGTTTCTAGCGGGGCAGATACGCAGTATTTT. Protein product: CASGLVSSGADTQYF.

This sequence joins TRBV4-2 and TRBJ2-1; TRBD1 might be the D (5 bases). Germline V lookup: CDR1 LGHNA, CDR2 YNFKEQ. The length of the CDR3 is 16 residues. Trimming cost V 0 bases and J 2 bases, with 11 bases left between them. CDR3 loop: CASSQEGRPAYNEQFF. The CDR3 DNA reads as TGTGCCAGCAGCCAAGAGGGGCGGCCTGCCTACAATGAGCAGTTCTTC.

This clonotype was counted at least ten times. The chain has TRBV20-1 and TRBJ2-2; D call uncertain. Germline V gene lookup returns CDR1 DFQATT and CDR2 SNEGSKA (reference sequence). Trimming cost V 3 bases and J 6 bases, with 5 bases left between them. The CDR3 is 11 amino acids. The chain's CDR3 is CSASMAGELFF. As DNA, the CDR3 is TGCAGTGCTAGTATGGCCGGGGAGCTGTTTTTT.

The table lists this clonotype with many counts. For the CDR3, the DNA is TGCGCCAGCAGCTTGGGGGGACAGGCCGCTCAAGAGACCCAGTACTTC. Its translation is CASSLGGQAAQETQYF. This rearrangement joins TRBV5-1 to TRBJ2-5; 8 bases line up with TRBD1. Germline V gene lookup returns CDR1 SGHRS and CDR2 YFSETQ. Trimming took 0 bases from V and 2 from J; bases not matched to a gene: 6. This CDR3 contains 16 residues.

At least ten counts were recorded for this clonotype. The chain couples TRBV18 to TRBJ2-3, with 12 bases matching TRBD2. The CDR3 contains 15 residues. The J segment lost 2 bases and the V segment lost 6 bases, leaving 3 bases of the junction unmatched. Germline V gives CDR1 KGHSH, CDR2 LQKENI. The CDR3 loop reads CASSLAGGPTDTQYF. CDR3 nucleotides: TGTGCCAGCTCCCTAGCGGGAGGGCCCACAGATACGCAGTATTTT.

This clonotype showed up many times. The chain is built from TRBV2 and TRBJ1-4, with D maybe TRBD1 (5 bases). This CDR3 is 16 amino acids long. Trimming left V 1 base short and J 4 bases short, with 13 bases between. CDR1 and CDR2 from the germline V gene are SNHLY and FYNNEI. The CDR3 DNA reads TGTGCCAGCAGTGAAGTAACCGGGGCCCTTAATGAAAAACTGTTTTTT. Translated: CASSEVTGALNEKLFF.

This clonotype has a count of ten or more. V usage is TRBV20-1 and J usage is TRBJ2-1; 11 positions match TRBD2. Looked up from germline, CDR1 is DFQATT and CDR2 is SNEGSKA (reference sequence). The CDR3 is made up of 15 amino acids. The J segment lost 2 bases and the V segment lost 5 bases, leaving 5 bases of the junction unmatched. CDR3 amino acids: CSARGTSGPYNEQFF. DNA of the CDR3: TGCAGTGCTCGAGGGACTAGCGGTCCCTACAATGAGCAGTTCTTC.

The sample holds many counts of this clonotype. This CDR3 is CASSLEGRGSTQYF. Written as DNA, the CDR3 is TGCGCCAGCAGCTTGGAGGGCAGGGGTTCGACCCAGTACTTC. The V call is TRBV5-1, the J call TRBJ2-5; perhaps TRBD1 as D (6 bases). In germline, CDR1 is SGHRS, CDR2 YFSETQ. The V and J ends lost 0 bases and 7 bases respectively, with 13 bases between them. The CDR3 has 14 amino acids.

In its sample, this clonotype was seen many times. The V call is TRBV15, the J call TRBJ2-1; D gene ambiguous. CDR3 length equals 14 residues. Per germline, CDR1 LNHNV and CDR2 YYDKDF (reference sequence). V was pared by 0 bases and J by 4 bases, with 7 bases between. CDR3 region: CATSRESEYNEQFF. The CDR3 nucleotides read TGTGCCACCAGCAGAGAGTCGGAGTACAATGAGCAGTTCTTC.

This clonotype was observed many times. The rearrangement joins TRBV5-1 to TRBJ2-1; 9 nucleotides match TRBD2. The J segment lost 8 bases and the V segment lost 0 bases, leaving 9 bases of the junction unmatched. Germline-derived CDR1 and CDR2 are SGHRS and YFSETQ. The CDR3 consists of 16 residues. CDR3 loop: CASSLAAFGGGDEQFF. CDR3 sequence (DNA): TGCGCCAGCAGCTTGGCCGCATTTGGCGGGGGGGATGAGCAGTTCTTC.

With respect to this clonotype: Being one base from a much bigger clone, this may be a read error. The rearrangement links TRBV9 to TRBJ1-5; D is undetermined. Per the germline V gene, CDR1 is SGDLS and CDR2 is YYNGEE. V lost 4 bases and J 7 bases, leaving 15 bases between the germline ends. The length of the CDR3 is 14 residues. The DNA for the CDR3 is TGTGCCAGCAGCTTTGGAAAGGGAGGGCAGCCCCAGCATTTT. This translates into CASSFGKGGQPQHF.

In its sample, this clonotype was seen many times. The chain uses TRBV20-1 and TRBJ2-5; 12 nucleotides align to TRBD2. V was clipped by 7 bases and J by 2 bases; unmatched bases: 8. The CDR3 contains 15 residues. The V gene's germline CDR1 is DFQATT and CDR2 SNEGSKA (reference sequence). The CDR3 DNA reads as TGCAGTGTTGCTAGCGGGGGGGCCGGTCAAGAGACCCAGTACTTC. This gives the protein CSVASGGAGQETQYF.